These T cell receptor beta chains were read from a single sample in a study of blood T cell repertoires in COVID-19. TCRdb's copy holds only in-frame clones and misses some; the assay was immunoSEQ multiplex PCR. The data hold 250,000 to 300,000 clones, with approximately 86% observed a single time. Sequencing was carried out using peripheral blood. The origin of the receptors is a man aged 25 to 45 with active or convalescent COVID-19. Both conserved end residues are part of each CDR3. The order of the fields is J gene, clone size, D gene, V gene, CDR3 protein, CDR3 DNA. The D gene is left open where the match is weak. Expanded clones get a size class; other rows say once, few or many, or leave the size out.

J: TRBJ1-3; size: .; D: TRBD1; V: TRBV11-2; CDR3: CASSFGDRGSGNTIYF; DNA: TGTGCCAGCAGTTTTGGGGACAGGGGCTCTGGAAACACCATATATTTT
J: TRBJ2-1; size: .; D: .; V: TRBV5-4; CDR3: CASSPGTGYNEQFF; DNA: TGTGCCAGCAGCCCCGGGACTGGGTACAATGAGCAGTTCTTC
J: TRBJ2-1; size: .; D: .; V: TRBV7-8; CDR3: CASSRDRFNGNEQFF; DNA: TGTGCCAGCAGCCGAGACAGATTCAACGGCAATGAGCAGTTCTTC
J: TRBJ1-6; size: .; D: .; V: TRBV5-4; CDR3: CASSRDIGNSPLHF; DNA: TGTGCCAGCAGCCGGGACATAGGAAATTCACCCCTCCACTTT
J: TRBJ1-5; size: .; D: .; V: TRBV5-1; CDR3: CASSLGQAGQPQHF; DNA: TGCGCCAGCAGCTTGGGACAAGCGGGCCAGCCCCAGCATTTT
J: TRBJ2-3; size: .; D: TRBD2; V: TRBV11-2; CDR3: CASSLDRGGIETDTQYF; DNA: TGTGCCAGCAGCTTAGATCGGGGGGGCATAGAGACAGATACGCAGTATTTT
J: TRBJ2-7; size: few; D: TRBD2; V: TRBV3-1/TRBV3-2; CDR3: CASSQGHPKMAGGSYEQYF; DNA: TGTGCCAGCAGCCAAGGCCACCCCAAGATGGCGGGGGGCTCCTACGAGCAGTACTTC
J: TRBJ2-7; size: .; D: TRBD2; V: TRBV14; CDR3: CASSGGGEQYF; DNA: TGTGCCAGCAGCGGCGGGGGTGAGCAGTACTTC
J: TRBJ1-2; size: .; D: TRBD1; V: TRBV19; CDR3: CASGDRGLGYTF; DNA: TGTGCCAGTGGGGACAGGGGGCTTGGCTACACCTTC
J: TRBJ1-1; size: .; D: TRBD1; V: TRBV10-3; CDR3: CAITLGTGTEAFF; DNA: TGTGCCATCACCCTAGGGACAGGGACTGAAGCTTTCTTT
J: TRBJ1-2; size: .; D: .; V: TRBV6-5; CDR3: CASKTGLYGYTF; DNA: TGTGCCAGCAAAACAGGGTTATATGGCTACACCTTC
J: TRBJ1-6; size: .; D: TRBD1; V: TRBV4-3; CDR3: CASSQDWGQAYNSPLHF; DNA: TGCGCCAGCAGCCAAGATTGGGGACAGGCCTATAATTCACCCCTCCACTTT
J: TRBJ1-2; size: .; D: .; V: TRBV9; CDR3: CASSSNIRVTYRYTF; DNA: TGTGCCAGCAGCTCAAACATACGGGTGACGTATCGCTACACCTTC
J: TRBJ2-5; size: .; D: .; V: TRBV19; CDR3: CASSMQGLQETQYF; DNA: TGTGCCAGTAGTATGCAGGGACTCCAAGAGACCCAGTACTTC
J: TRBJ2-3; size: .; D: .; V: TRBV5-1; CDR3: CASSNQGGDTQYF; DNA: TGCGCCAGCAGCAACCAGGGGGGAGATACGCAGTATTTT
J: TRBJ1-2; size: once; D: TRBD1; V: TRBV5-6; CDR3: CASILGQAAALDGYTF; DNA: TGTGCCAGCATCCTGGGACAGGCCGCAGCCTTAGATGGCTACACCTTC
J: TRBJ1-2; size: .; D: .; V: TRBV7-3; CDR3: CASSLTEGLGYTF; DNA: TGTGCCAGCAGCTTAACGGAGGGGCTTGGCTACACCTTC
J: TRBJ2-7; size: .; D: TRBD1; V: TRBV27; CDR3: CASSQTGQGFYEQYF; DNA: TGTGCCAGCAGCCAAACTGGACAGGGTTTCTACGAGCAGTACTTC
J: TRBJ1-5; size: .; D: TRBD1; V: TRBV19; CDR3: CASSIGGQVSNQPQHF; DNA: TGTGCCAGTAGTATTGGGGGACAGGTTAGCAATCAGCCCCAGCATTTT
J: TRBJ1-1; size: few; D: TRBD1; V: TRBV14; CDR3: CASSVQGAPTEAFF; DNA: TGTGCCAGCAGCGTACAGGGGGCTCCCACTGAAGCTTTCTTT
J: TRBJ1-4; size: .; D: .; V: TRBV3-1/TRBV3-2; CDR3: CASSQYGGVAINEKLFF; DNA: TGTGCCAGCAGCCAATATGGGGGCGTGGCGATAAATGAAAAACTGTTTTTT
J: TRBJ1-2; size: .; D: .; V: TRBV27; CDR3: CASSLERGTNYGYTF; DNA: TGTGCCAGCAGTTTAGAGCGGGGTACTAACTATGGCTACACCTTC
J: TRBJ1-1; size: .; D: .; V: TRBV27; CDR3: CASSLYPREGSRAFF; DNA: TGTGCCAGCAGTTTATACCCCCGAGAGGGAAGCCGGGCTTTCTTT
J: TRBJ2-2; size: .; D: .; V: TRBV5-4; CDR3: CASSSPAGVGTGELFF; DNA: TGTGCCAGCAGCAGTCCTGCAGGGGTTGGTACCGGGGAGCTGTTTTTT
J: TRBJ2-5; size: .; D: TRBD1; V: TRBV12-3/TRBV12-4; CDR3: CASSLGQGETQYF; DNA: TGTGCCAGCAGTTTGGGACAGGGTGAGACCCAGTACTTC
J: TRBJ2-7; size: .; D: .; V: TRBV11-2; CDR3: CASSFRPYWDSQEQYF; DNA: TGTGCCAGCAGCTTTCGCCCCTACTGGGACTCCCAGGAGCAGTACTTC
J: TRBJ2-4; size: .; D: .; V: TRBV15; CDR3: CATTGGGLAKNIQYF; DNA: TGTGCCACCACCGGGGGTGGATTAGCCAAAAACATTCAGTACTTC
J: TRBJ1-2; size: .; D: TRBD1; V: TRBV5-6; CDR3: CASSPLTGGSGYTF; DNA: TGTGCCAGCAGCCCCCTAACAGGGGGTTCAGGCTACACCTTC
J: TRBJ1-2; size: .; D: TRBD1; V: TRBV14; CDR3: CASSQGQGYGYTF; DNA: TGTGCCAGCAGCCAGGGACAGGGCTATGGCTACACCTTC
J: TRBJ2-2; size: .; D: .; V: TRBV5-6; CDR3: CASSRTGNTGELFF; DNA: TGTGCCAGCAGCAGAACAGGGAACACCGGGGAGCTGTTTTTT
J: TRBJ2-2; size: .; D: TRBD2; V: TRBV13; CDR3: CASSPLAGGVHTGELFF; DNA: TGTGCCAGCAGCCCCCTGGCGGGGGGGGTACACACCGGGGAGCTGTTTTTT
J: TRBJ2-5; size: .; D: .; V: TRBV7-9; CDR3: CASSLEENSPQETQYF; DNA: TGTGCCAGCAGCTTAGAGGAGAACTCACCCCAAGAGACCCAGTACTTC
J: TRBJ2-3; size: .; D: .; V: TRBV6-2/TRBV6-3; CDR3: CASSYSWGRLADTQYF; DNA: TGTGCCAGCAGTTACTCGTGGGGTAGACTAGCAGATACGCAGTATTTT
J: TRBJ2-1; size: .; D: TRBD1; V: TRBV4-2; CDR3: CASSQGERQGSYYNEQFF; DNA: TGTGCCAGCAGCCAGGGAGAAAGACAGGGTAGCTACTACAATGAGCAGTTCTTC
J: TRBJ2-5; size: .; D: .; V: TRBV3-1/TRBV3-2; CDR3: CASSPGVTQYF; DNA: TGTGCCAGCAGCCCGGGGGTTACCCAGTACTTC
J: TRBJ1-2; size: .; D: TRBD1; V: TRBV9; CDR3: CASSSLGGQNYGYTF; DNA: TGTGCCAGCAGCTCCCTGGGGGGACAGAACTATGGCTACACCTTC
J: TRBJ1-3; size: .; D: TRBD1; V: TRBV29-1; CDR3: CSVELFLGQGAAGNTIYF; DNA: TGCAGCGTTGAACTTTTTTTGGGACAGGGGGCTGCTGGAAACACCATATATTTT
J: TRBJ1-3; size: .; D: TRBD1; V: TRBV6-8; CDR3: CARTDRAGNTIYF; DNA: TGTGCCAGGACCGACAGGGCTGGAAACACCATATATTTT
J: TRBJ2-5; size: .; D: .; V: TRBV7-7; CDR3: CASSLLTPTRQETQYF; DNA: TGTGCCAGCAGCTTATTAACTCCTACTAGACAAGAGACCCAGTACTTC